This T cell receptor (beta chain) was identified in a study of T-cell reconstitution after alpha-beta-depleted transplantation in children. Study-wide points: The main origin of T-cell counts and diversity one year after transplant was newly produced T cells.

The CDR3 contains 16 residues. Looked up from germline, CDR1 is DFQATT and CDR2 is SNEGSKA (reference sequence). The ends lost 0 bases at V and 1 base at J; junction bases unmatched: 6. The table lists this clonotype with a few counts. Its antigen is unknown. For TCRbeta, the library was prepared with unique molecular identifiers. TCRdb independently ran MiXCR on the PCR reads; one entry per CDR3 protein. The sample shows fewer than 350,000 distinct CDR3 sequences, almost 8% of them seen only once. Sequencing was performed on peripheral blood, taken 360 days after TCRalphabeta/CD19-depleted stem cell transplant. This TCR came from a female patient between 2 and 15 years old who had a stem cell transplant for Fanconi anemia, so the T cells may come from the graft donor. The chain is built from TRBV20-1 and TRBJ2-1; 7 bases are shared with TRBD1. CDR3 nucleotide sequence: TGCAGTGCTAGAGATCCGGACAGGCCTTCCTACAATGAGCAGTTCTTC. This gives the protein CSARDPDRPSYNEQFF.